A selection of T cell receptor beta chains follows, all from one sample in a study of T cells in Graves' hyperthyroidism and ophthalmopathy. MiXCR was run by TCRdb on the multiplex PCR reads, yielding one entry per CDR3 protein. The table records 530,000 or so distinct CDR3 sequences, approximately 25% of them present only once. The sample consisted of blood. Every receptor here comes from a woman aged 30 to 39 with Graves' ophthalmopathy. Both conserved end residues are part of each CDR3. Fields, in order: D gene, clone size, J gene, V gene, CDR3 protein, CDR3 DNA. The D gene is left open where the match is weak. The listing skips clone size in some rows; elsewhere it reads once, few, many or a size class.

D gene: TRBD1
clone size: many
J gene: TRBJ1-2
V gene: TRBV20-1
CDR3 protein: CSARDRQGANYGYTF
CDR3 DNA: TGCAGTGCTAGAGACCGACAGGGCGCTAACTATGGCTACACCTTC

D gene: -
clone size: -
J gene: TRBJ1-2
V gene: TRBV7-2
CDR3 protein: CAISPGQGFGGYTF
CDR3 DNA: TGTGCCATCAGCCCTGGCCAGGGGTTCGGAGGCTACACCTTC

D gene: -
clone size: many
J gene: TRBJ2-6
V gene: TRBV6-5
CDR3 protein: CATPLSRGLPLSGANVLTF
CDR3 DNA: TGTGCCACGCCCCTCAGCCGAGGACTCCCCCTCTCTGGGGCCAACGTCCTGACTTTC

D gene: TRBD2
clone size: -
J gene: TRBJ2-7
V gene: TRBV27
CDR3 protein: CASSLTGASGDYEQYF
CDR3 DNA: TGTGCCAGCAGTTTAACCGGTGCTAGCGGGGACTACGAGCAGTACTTC

D gene: -
clone size: many
J gene: TRBJ1-2
V gene: TRBV20-1
CDR3 protein: CSARVSPGIANYGYTF
CDR3 DNA: TGCAGTGCTAGAGTGTCTCCAGGCATAGCTAACTATGGCTACACCTTC

D gene: TRBD1
clone size: many
J gene: TRBJ1-2
V gene: TRBV19
CDR3 protein: CASSETGDGGYTF
CDR3 DNA: TGTGCCAGTAGTGAGACAGGGGACGGCGGCTACACCTTC

D gene: -
clone size: many
J gene: TRBJ1-5
V gene: TRBV6-1
CDR3 protein: CASTQEAKPQHF
CDR3 DNA: TGTGCCAGCACCCAAGAAGCGAAGCCCCAGCATTTT

D gene: TRBD1
clone size: -
J gene: TRBJ2-5
V gene: TRBV20-1
CDR3 protein: CSAKQHRGPQETQYF
CDR3 DNA: TGCAGTGCTAAGCAGCACAGGGGCCCCCAAGAGACCCAGTACTTC

D gene: -
clone size: many
J gene: TRBJ1-1
V gene: TRBV19
CDR3 protein: CASSLRLSNTEAFF
CDR3 DNA: TGTGCCAGTAGTCTCCGGTTATCTAACACTGAAGCTTTCTTT

D gene: -
clone size: -
J gene: TRBJ2-7
V gene: TRBV18
CDR3 protein: CASSPLKAHEQYF
CDR3 DNA: TGTGCCAGCTCACCACTTAAGGCCCACGAGCAGTACTTC

D gene: TRBD1
clone size: few
J gene: TRBJ1-2
V gene: TRBV18
CDR3 protein: CASSPSGQGTLYGYTF
CDR3 DNA: TGTGCCAGCTCACCATCCGGACAGGGAACTCTCTATGGCTACACCTTC

D gene: -
clone size: many
J gene: TRBJ2-5
V gene: TRBV11-2
CDR3 protein: CASSLTRGQGTQYF
CDR3 DNA: TGTGCCAGCAGCTTAACAAGGGGCCAGGGAACCCAGTACTTC

D gene: -
clone size: -
J gene: TRBJ1-1
V gene: TRBV6-1
CDR3 protein: CASSKLTAFF
CDR3 DNA: TGTGCCAGCAGTAAATTGACAGCTTTCTTT

D gene: -
clone size: few
J gene: TRBJ1-3
V gene: TRBV12-3/TRBV12-4
CDR3 protein: CASSLRDTPSGNTIYF
CDR3 DNA: TGTGCCAGCAGTTTACGGGACACCCCGTCTGGAAACACCATATATTTT

D gene: -
clone size: -
J gene: TRBJ2-5
V gene: TRBV11-2
CDR3 protein: CASSNSMETQYF
CDR3 DNA: TGTGCCAGCAGCAACAGTATGGAGACCCAGTACTTC

D gene: -
clone size: -
J gene: TRBJ2-7
V gene: TRBV7-2
CDR3 protein: CASSFGPLAYEQYF
CDR3 DNA: TGTGCCAGCAGCTTTGGACCACTAGCCTACGAGCAGTACTTC

D gene: -
clone size: -
J gene: TRBJ2-5
V gene: TRBV7-2
CDR3 protein: CASSLNGAGTEAQYF
CDR3 DNA: TGTGCCAGCAGCTTGAACGGGGCCGGCACTGAGGCCCAGTACTTC

D gene: -
clone size: many
J gene: TRBJ1-2
V gene: TRBV6-2/TRBV6-3
CDR3 protein: CASGTMGGYTF
CDR3 DNA: TGTGCCAGCGGGACCATGGGAGGCTACACCTTC

D gene: -
clone size: -
J gene: TRBJ2-5
V gene: TRBV5-6
CDR3 protein: CASSLGREKTQYF
CDR3 DNA: TGTGCCAGCAGCTTGGGAAGGGAGAAGACCCAGTACTTC

D gene: TRBD1
clone size: -
J gene: TRBJ1-2
V gene: TRBV5-5
CDR3 protein: CASRFPGQGDGYTF
CDR3 DNA: TGTGCCAGCAGATTCCCGGGACAGGGAGATGGCTACACCTTC

D gene: TRBD2
clone size: many
J gene: TRBJ2-5
V gene: TRBV7-9
CDR3 protein: CASSPSTSLKTQYF
CDR3 DNA: TGTGCCAGCAGCCCCTCGACTAGCTTGAAGACCCAGTACTTC

D gene: TRBD2
clone size: -
J gene: TRBJ2-7
V gene: TRBV6-5
CDR3 protein: CASSYGLAGAPYEQYF
CDR3 DNA: TGTGCCAGCAGTTACGGGCTAGCGGGGGCACCTTACGAGCAGTACTTC

D gene: -
clone size: -
J gene: TRBJ2-7
V gene: TRBV2
CDR3 protein: CASSEALDSRAEQYF
CDR3 DNA: TGTGCCAGCAGTGAAGCGCTGGACTCCCGAGCCGAGCAGTACTTC

D gene: TRBD2
clone size: -
J gene: TRBJ2-2
V gene: TRBV4-3
CDR3 protein: CASSQGIIAGNGELFF
CDR3 DNA: TGCGCCAGCAGCCAAGGGATCATAGCGGGAAACGGGGAGCTGTTTTTT

D gene: TRBD2
clone size: many
J gene: TRBJ2-7
V gene: TRBV5-1
CDR3 protein: CASSPTSGGYEQYF
CDR3 DNA: TGTGCCAGCAGTCCGACTAGCGGGGGGTACGAGCAGTACTTC

D gene: TRBD1
clone size: -
J gene: TRBJ1-5
V gene: TRBV28
CDR3 protein: CASSYQTGEYQPQHF
CDR3 DNA: TGTGCCAGCAGTTACCAGACAGGGGAGTATCAGCCCCAGCATTTT

D gene: TRBD1
clone size: many
J gene: TRBJ2-5
V gene: TRBV9
CDR3 protein: CASSAPGQGKTQYF
CDR3 DNA: TGTGCCAGCAGCGCCCCGGGACAGGGAAAGACCCAGTACTTC

D gene: TRBD1
clone size: many
J gene: TRBJ1-5
V gene: TRBV28
CDR3 protein: CASSSGTGIRPQHF
CDR3 DNA: TGTGCCAGCAGCTCCGGGACAGGGATTCGGCCCCAGCATTTT

D gene: -
clone size: -
J gene: TRBJ1-1
V gene: TRBV6-1
CDR3 protein: CASSESTRTGKNTEAFF
CDR3 DNA: TGTGCCAGCAGTGAATCTACTAGAACAGGGAAGAACACTGAAGCTTTCTTT

D gene: -
clone size: -
J gene: TRBJ1-2
V gene: TRBV28
CDR3 protein: CASWGNYYGYTF
CDR3 DNA: TGTGCCAGCTGGGGCAACTACTATGGCTACACCTTC

D gene: -
clone size: many
J gene: TRBJ1-2
V gene: TRBV12-3/TRBV12-4
CDR3 protein: CASSLVDSPYGYTF
CDR3 DNA: TGTGCCAGCAGTTTAGTAGACAGTCCCTATGGCTACACCTTC

D gene: -
clone size: many
J gene: TRBJ1-1
V gene: TRBV24-1
CDR3 protein: CATSDSGLARSEAFF
CDR3 DNA: TGTGCCACCAGTGATTCGGGACTCGCGAGGTCTGAAGCTTTCTTT

D gene: -
clone size: many
J gene: TRBJ2-7
V gene: TRBV11-1
CDR3 protein: CASSFGWEYEQYF
CDR3 DNA: TGTGCCAGCAGCTTTGGTTGGGAATACGAGCAGTACTTC

D gene: TRBD1
clone size: many
J gene: TRBJ1-1
V gene: TRBV11-2
CDR3 protein: CASSFSGGVNTEAFF
CDR3 DNA: TGTGCCAGCAGCTTCTCAGGGGGCGTTAACACTGAAGCTTTCTTT

D gene: -
clone size: few
J gene: TRBJ1-6
V gene: TRBV27
CDR3 protein: CASSLGISYNSPLHF
CDR3 DNA: TGTGCCAGCAGTTTGGGGATCTCCTATAATTCACCCCTCCACTTT

D gene: TRBD1
clone size: many
J gene: TRBJ1-2
V gene: TRBV6-1
CDR3 protein: CASSRTGHGYTF
CDR3 DNA: TGTGCCAGCAGTCGGACAGGGCACGGCTACACCTTC